The T cell receptor beta chain under discussion was sequenced for a study of blood T cells in healthy people across ages. For the study at large: There was about one barcoded beta molecule captured by template switching per two T cells.

With respect to this clonotype: Its antigen is not known. This may arise from a read error, as a much more abundant clone is one base away.

With each sample, at least 5 micrograms of total RNA were extracted. Study-level results: Diversity of TCR beta per million T cells declined in a roughly linear way with age.

A second PCR of roughly 7 to 11 cycles used a sample-barcoded 5' primer and a J-beta primer mix. The authors tagged each cDNA molecule using a template-switch adaptor with 12 random nucleotides. A single record per CDR3 protein comes from TCRdb applying MiXCR to the 5' RACE reads. Of roughly 1,700,000 distinct CDR3 sequences in the sample, 28% were seen once. The germline V gene encodes CDR1 SGHTA and CDR2 FQGNSA. This CDR3 has 15 amino acids. This rearrangement joins TRBV7-2 to TRBJ2-1; 7 bases line up with TRBD2. The receptor was isolated from a woman in her twenties or thirties in good health. Sequencing was done on a sample of blood. CDR3 protein: CASSLGGGPYNGQFF. The CDR3 DNA reads as TGTGCCAGCAGCTTAGGCGGGGGACCCTACAATGGGCAGTTCTTC.